Listed below are T cell receptor beta chains from one sample, sequenced in a study of T cells after yellow fever vaccination. Each CDR3 protein gets one entry after TCRdb re-called the 5' RACE reads with MiXCR. The table lists 180,000 or so distinct CDR3 sequences, approximately 11% of them singletons. Specimen: CD8+ T cells sorted from PBMCs, collected 15 days after the yellow fever booster vaccination. Receptors were obtained from a man aged 18 to 29 who received the YFV17D yellow fever vaccine. CDR3s include the opening cysteine and the closing phenylalanine or tryptophan. D genes are given only for firm matches. Only part of the rows carry a size: once, few, many, or a class if the clone is expanded.

clone_size	d_call	j_call	v_call	cdr3_aa	cdr3_nt
NA	NA	TRBJ1-2	TRBV5-5	CASSPAYGYTF	TGTGCCAGCAGCCCGGCCTATGGCTACACCTTC
few	NA	TRBJ1-1	TRBV19	CASSSTTVVNTEAFF	TGTGCCAGTAGTTCTACGACAGTAGTGAACACTGAAGCTTTCTTT
NA	NA	TRBJ2-3	TRBV7-9	CASTRSEADTQYF	TGTGCCAGCACCAGATCCGAGGCAGATACGCAGTATTTT
few	NA	TRBJ2-3	TRBV6-5	CASSSSPQTAQYF	TGTGCCAGCAGTTCATCGCCCCAGACAGCGCAGTATTTT
NA	TRBD1	TRBJ2-7	TRBV20-1	CSALSPDRAYEQYF	TGCAGTGCACTATCCCCCGACAGGGCCTACGAGCAGTACTTC
NA	TRBD2	TRBJ2-1	TRBV13	CASSSLTSGGRNEQFF	TGTGCCAGCAGCTCCCTGACTAGCGGGGGGCGTAATGAGCAGTTCTTC
NA	TRBD1	TRBJ2-7	TRBV6-2/TRBV6-3	CASSYFRGGPYEQYF	TGTGCCAGCAGTTACTTTAGAGGGGGCCCCTACGAGCAGTACTTC
NA	NA	TRBJ2-2	TRBV19	CASTTVGAGELFF	TGTGCCAGTACCACAGTTGGGGCCGGGGAGCTGTTTTTT
NA	TRBD2	TRBJ2-3	TRBV29-1	CSVEAGTSGVTDTQYF	TGCAGCGTTGAAGCTGGGACTAGCGGGGTAACAGATACGCAGTATTTT
NA	TRBD2	TRBJ2-1	TRBV6-1	CASSARLAGVTYNEQFF	TGTGCCAGCAGCGCGAGACTAGCGGGGGTAACCTACAATGAGCAGTTCTTC
many	NA	TRBJ1-1	TRBV12-3/TRBV12-4	CASSFGGVEAFF	TGTGCCAGCAGTTTTGGAGGAGTTGAAGCTTTCTTT
NA	NA	TRBJ2-3	TRBV10-3	CAMGSSDTQYF	TGTGCCATGGGCAGTTCAGATACGCAGTATTTT
few	TRBD1	TRBJ1-5	TRBV23-1	CASSPAGQGTCQPQHF	TGCGCCAGCAGCCCCGCCGGACAGGGAACGTGTCAGCCCCAGCATTTT
few	NA	TRBJ1-2	TRBV20-1	CSARDQARGYGYTF	TGCAGTGCTAGAGATCAGGCCAGGGGCTATGGCTACACCTTC
many	TRBD1	TRBJ2-5	TRBV27	CASSIHRGWETQYF	TGTGCCAGCAGTATCCACAGGGGGTGGGAGACCCAGTACTTC
few	NA	TRBJ1-1	TRBV7-6	CASSPGGGLTEAFF	TGTGCCAGCAGCCCCGGGGGGGGGCTTACTGAAGCTTTCTTT
NA	NA	TRBJ2-5	TRBV20-1	CSASRPTQETQYF	TGCAGTGCTAGCAGGCCCACACAAGAGACCCAGTACTTC